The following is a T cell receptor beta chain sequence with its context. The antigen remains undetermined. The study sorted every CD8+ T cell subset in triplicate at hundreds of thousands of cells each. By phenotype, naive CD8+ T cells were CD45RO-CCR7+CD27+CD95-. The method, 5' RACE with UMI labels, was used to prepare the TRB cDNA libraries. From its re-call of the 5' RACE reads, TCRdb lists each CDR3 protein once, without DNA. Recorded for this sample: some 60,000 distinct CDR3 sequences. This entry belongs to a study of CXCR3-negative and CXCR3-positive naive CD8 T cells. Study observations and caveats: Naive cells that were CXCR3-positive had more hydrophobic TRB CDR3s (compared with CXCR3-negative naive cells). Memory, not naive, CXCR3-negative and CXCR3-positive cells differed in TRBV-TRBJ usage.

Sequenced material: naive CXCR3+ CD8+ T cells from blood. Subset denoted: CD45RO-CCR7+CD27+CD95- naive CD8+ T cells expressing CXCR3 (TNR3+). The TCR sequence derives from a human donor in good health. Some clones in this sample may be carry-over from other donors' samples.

The chain's CDR3 is CSVGAWDGTDTQYF. The genes are TRBV29-1 and TRBJ2-3. The CDR3 consists of 14 residues. The germline V gene has CDR1 SQVTM and CDR2 ANQGSEA.